A selection of T cell receptor beta chains follows, all from one sample in a study of long-term antiretroviral therapy in people with HIV. Sequenced by immunoSEQ multiplex PCR; TCRdb stores in-frame clones only, minus some. The table shows more than 30,000 clones, with about four fifths occurring only once. Sample: unsorted PBMCs, taken 1.9 years after starting antiretroviral therapy. The receptor source for this set is a man aged 18 to 30 with HIV. Each CDR3 is given with its conserved first and last residue. A D gene is named only where the DNA matches it firmly. Size values are once, few and many counts, or a class for expanded clones, and some rows have none.

TRBV5-6	NA	TRBJ1-1	NA	CASREAQGNTEAFF	TGTGCCAGCAGGGAAGCACAGGGGAACACTGAAGCTTTCTTT
TRBV4-1	NA	TRBJ1-6	NA	CASSQGLTNSPLHF	TGCGCCAGCAGCCAAGGGCTTACCAATTCACCCCTCCACTTT
TRBV7-3	few	TRBJ2-5	NA	CASSFGGGETQYF	TGTGCCAGCAGCTTTGGGGGTGGGGAGACCCAGTACTTC
TRBV9	NA	TRBJ1-1	TRBD1	CASSVYRGDEAFF	TGTGCCAGCAGCGTGTACAGGGGTGATGAAGCTTTCTTT
TRBV6-1	NA	TRBJ1-1	NA	CASKTQGNTEAFF	TGTGCCAGCAAAACACAGGGCAACACTGAAGCTTTCTTT
TRBV14	NA	TRBJ2-1	NA	CASSPSGEAASRDEQFF	TGTGCCAGCAGCCCCTCTGGGGAGGCTGCCAGTCGCGATGAGCAGTTCTTC
TRBV2	NA	TRBJ1-4	NA	CASRGAGNEKLFF	TGTGCCAGCAGGGGGGCAGGGAATGAAAAACTGTTTTTT
TRBV4-1	NA	TRBJ1-1	NA	CASSPPLGVPEAFF	TGCGCCAGCAGCCCACCCTTAGGGGTCCCTGAAGCTTTCTTT
TRBV18	NA	TRBJ2-2	NA	CASSPPVANPPSNTGELFF	TGTGCCAGCTCACCACCAGTTGCCAACCCCCCCTCGAACACCGGGGAGCTGTTTTTT
TRBV19	NA	TRBJ1-2	TRBD1	CASSIHQGQGVDGYTF	TGTGCCAGTAGTATACACCAGGGACAGGGTGTAGATGGCTACACCTTC
TRBV15	NA	TRBJ1-4	NA	CATSREDGQKLFF	TGTGCCACCAGCAGAGAGGATGGACAGAAACTGTTTTTT
TRBV28	NA	TRBJ2-5	NA	CASSLNRETQYF	TGTGCCAGCAGTCTTAATAGGGAGACCCAGTACTTC
TRBV7-8	NA	TRBJ1-1	NA	CASSLVPRETFF	TGTGCCAGCAGCTTAGTTCCCAGGGAGACTTTCTTT
TRBV30	NA	TRBJ1-1	NA	CAWWTATTEAFF	TGTGCCTGGTGGACAGCCACCACTGAAGCTTTCTTT
TRBV5-1	NA	TRBJ2-2	NA	CASSLAVGVLSGELFF	TGCGCCAGCAGCTTGGCCGTCGGGGTTTTGTCCGGGGAGCTGTTTTTT
TRBV5-1	NA	TRBJ2-2	TRBD1	CASSLDDRARSNTGELFF	TGCGCCAGCAGCTTGGACGACAGGGCCCGATCGAACACCGGGGAGCTGTTTTTT
TRBV2	NA	TRBJ1-5	NA	CASTLGVNQPQHF	TGTGCCAGCACCCTTGGGGTTAATCAGCCCCAGCATTTT
TRBV5-1	once	TRBJ1-1	NA	CASSLLGPLMNTEAFF	TGCGCCAGCAGCTTGTTGGGGCCCCTTATGAACACTGAAGCTTTCTTT
TRBV28	NA	TRBJ1-5	NA	CASRRLGNQPQHF	TGTGCCAGCAGACGGCTGGGCAATCAGCCCCAGCATTTT
TRBV28	NA	TRBJ2-2	NA	CASSFPSTGELFF	TGTGCCAGCAGTTTTCCCTCGACCGGGGAGCTGTTTTTT
TRBV30	NA	TRBJ1-4	NA	CAWSVLPRVGTPNEKLFF	TGTGCCTGGAGTGTACTCCCGAGGGTAGGGACACCTAATGAAAAACTGTTTTTT
TRBV25-1	few	TRBJ1-5	TRBD1	CASSRTGDQPQHF	TGTGCCAGTTCGAGAACAGGGGATCAGCCCCAGCATTTT
TRBV11-2	medium-sized	TRBJ2-2	NA	CASSLVNTGELFF	TGTGCCAGCAGCTTAGTGAACACCGGGGAGCTGTTTTTT
TRBV27	few	TRBJ1-5	NA	CASRPGQISNQPQHF	TGTGCCAGCAGACCAGGACAGATTAGCAATCAGCCCCAGCATTTT
TRBV27	NA	TRBJ2-3	TRBD2	CASSHRGESTDTQYF	TGTGCCAGCAGCCACCGGGGGGAGAGCACAGATACGCAGTATTTT
TRBV5-1	NA	TRBJ1-1	NA	CASSLGAEAFF	TGCGCCAGCAGCTTGGGGGCTGAAGCTTTCTTT
TRBV19	NA	TRBJ1-1	NA	CASSIENMNTEAFF	TGTGCCAGTAGTATAGAGAATATGAACACTGAAGCTTTCTTT
TRBV28	NA	TRBJ2-1	NA	CASSSGEVYNEQFF	TGTGCCAGCAGTTCAGGGGAGGTTTACAATGAGCAGTTCTTC
TRBV7-8	NA	TRBJ2-2	NA	CASSVGYTTGELFF	TGTGCCAGCAGCGTAGGCTATACCACCGGGGAGCTGTTTTTT
TRBV7-8	NA	TRBJ1-2	NA	CASSLGAGSVYGYTF	TGTGCCAGCAGCTTAGGGGCAGGGAGTGTCTATGGCTACACCTTC
TRBV5-1	NA	TRBJ1-2	TRBD1	CASSRGTGGLGYTF	TGCGCCAGCAGCCGGGGGACAGGGGGCTTGGGCTACACCTTC
TRBV9	NA	TRBJ2-2	NA	CASSVGGGPNTGELFF	TGTGCCAGCAGCGTAGGGGGGGGCCCGAACACCGGGGAGCTGTTTTTT
TRBV7-9	NA	TRBJ1-1	NA	CASSFLGGMNTEAFF	TGTGCCAGCAGCTTCCTAGGAGGGATGAACACTGAAGCTTTCTTT
TRBV7-8	NA	TRBJ1-5	NA	CASSYSYSGEGNQPQHF	TGTGCCAGCAGCTACTCTTATTCGGGGGAGGGCAATCAGCCCCAGCATTTT
TRBV7-9	NA	TRBJ2-3	TRBD2	CASSPGTRQSTDTQYF	TGTGCCAGCAGCCCGGGGACTAGGCAGAGCACAGATACGCAGTATTTT
TRBV5-6	NA	TRBJ1-6	NA	CASSLAGRFSPLHF	TGTGCCAGCAGCTTGGCCGGCAGATTTTCACCCCTCCACTTT
TRBV28	NA	TRBJ2-3	NA	CASMSAGKSTDTQYF	TGTGCCAGCATGTCGGCGGGGAAGAGCACAGATACGCAGTATTTT
TRBV10-3	NA	TRBJ2-1	TRBD2	CATGGRTSGGYNEQFF	TGTGCCACCGGGGGAAGGACTAGCGGGGGCTACAATGAGCAGTTCTTC
TRBV5-1	NA	TRBJ2-6	NA	CASRGTLSVGANVLTF	TGCGCCAGCAGAGGGACTCTTTCGGTGGGGGCCAACGTCCTGACTTTC
TRBV5-1	NA	TRBJ1-4	NA	CASSLGQEGEKLFF	TGCGCCAGCAGCTTGGGGCAGGAGGGAGAAAAACTGTTTTTT
TRBV27	NA	TRBJ2-5	NA	CASSIQGYQETQYF	TGTGCCAGCAGTATACAGGGATATCAAGAGACCCAGTACTTC
TRBV7-3	NA	TRBJ1-6	NA	CASSRNGVGNSPLHF	TGTGCCAGCAGCCGCAATGGGGTAGGGAATTCACCCCTCCACTTT
TRBV7-8	NA	TRBJ2-1	TRBD2	CASSSPRGGGTNEQFF	TGTGCCAGCAGCTCTCCCCGCGGGGGGGGTACCAATGAGCAGTTCTTC
TRBV6-6	NA	TRBJ1-4	NA	CASSEGLPEKLFF	TGTGCCAGCAGTGAGGGACTCCCTGAAAAACTGTTTTTT
TRBV6-1	NA	TRBJ2-1	TRBD1	CASSEALQGVDEQFF	TGTGCCAGCAGTGAAGCGCTCCAGGGGGTGGATGAGCAGTTCTTC
TRBV5-1	NA	TRBJ1-1	TRBD1	CASSIGQDNTEAFF	TGCGCCAGCAGCATCGGACAGGACAACACTGAAGCTTTCTTT